This TCR beta chain appears in the sequencing data of a study of blood T cells in healthy people across ages. Every sample had a minimum of 6.5 million PBMCs isolated. Through a sample-barcoded 5' primer and a J-beta primer mix, a second PCR was run for roughly 6 to 11 cycles. Every single cDNA molecule received a tag from a template-switch adaptor with 12 random nucleotides. TCRdb re-derived calls from the 5' RACE reads in MiXCR, one entry per CDR3 protein. Of some 1.7 million distinct CDR3 sequences in the sample, 28% were seen once. Regarding the study as a whole: Considered underestimates were the diversity estimates obtained from one million T cells.

There are 15 residues in the CDR3. Germline CDR1 MNHEY, CDR2 SVGAGI. The V end lost 0 bases, the J end lost 4 bases, and 13 bases lay between the germline ends. This clonotype was counted ten times or more. Its antigen is undetermined. The sequenced material came from blood. The clonotype comes from a woman aged 30 to 39 in good health. The V and J genes are TRBV6-5 and TRBJ2-7, with unresolved D. CDR3 loop: CASSYSVVGLYEQYF. The CDR3 DNA reads as TGTGCCAGCAGTTACTCCGTTGTGGGTCTGTACGAGCAGTACTTC.